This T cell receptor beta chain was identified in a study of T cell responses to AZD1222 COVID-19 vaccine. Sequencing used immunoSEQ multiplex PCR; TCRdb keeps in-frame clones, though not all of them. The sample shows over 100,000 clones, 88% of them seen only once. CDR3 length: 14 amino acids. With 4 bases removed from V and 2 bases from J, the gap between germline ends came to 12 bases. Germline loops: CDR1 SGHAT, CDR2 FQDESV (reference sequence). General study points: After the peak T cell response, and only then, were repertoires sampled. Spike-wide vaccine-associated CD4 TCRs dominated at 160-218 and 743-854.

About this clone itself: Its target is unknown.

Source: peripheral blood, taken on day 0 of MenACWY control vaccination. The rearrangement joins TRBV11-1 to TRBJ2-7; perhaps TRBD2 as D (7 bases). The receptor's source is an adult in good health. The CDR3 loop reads CASSWGGRPYEQYF. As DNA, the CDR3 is TGTGCCAGCAGCTGGGGGGGGCGCCCCTACGAGCAGTACTTC.